This TCR beta chain was sequenced for a study of early T cells in non-severe SARS-CoV-2 infection. TCRdb recomputed calls from the 5' RACE reads with MiXCR, one row per CDR3 protein. The repertoire holds over 85,000 distinct CDR3 sequences, with over 15% as singletons. Overall study results and limits: Missing private and CD4 specificities, VDJdb matching favored anti-spike CD8 responses.

The CDR3 has 15 amino acids. CDR1 SGDLS and CDR2 YYNGEE come from the germline V gene. Trimming pared 1 base from V and 2 bases from J, leaving 12 bases between. Turning to this clonotype: Its antigen remains unknown.

V is TRBV9 and J is TRBJ1-1; D is undetermined. The receptor's source is an adult who was a healthcare worker with PCR-confirmed SARS-CoV-2 infection or an uninfected control (not recorded which). The specimen was whole blood. CDR3 DNA: TGTGCCAGCAGCGTAAGTTACGGAGTTAACACTGAAGCTTTCTTT. The encoded protein is CASSVSYGVNTEAFF. Complete variable domain (other parts from reference TRBV9 and TRBJ1-1): DSGVTQTPKHLITATGQRVTLRCSPRSGDLSVYWYQQSLDQGLQFLIQYYNGEERAKGNILERFSAQQFPDLHSELNLSSLELGDSALYFCASSVSYGVNTEAFFGQGTRLTVV.